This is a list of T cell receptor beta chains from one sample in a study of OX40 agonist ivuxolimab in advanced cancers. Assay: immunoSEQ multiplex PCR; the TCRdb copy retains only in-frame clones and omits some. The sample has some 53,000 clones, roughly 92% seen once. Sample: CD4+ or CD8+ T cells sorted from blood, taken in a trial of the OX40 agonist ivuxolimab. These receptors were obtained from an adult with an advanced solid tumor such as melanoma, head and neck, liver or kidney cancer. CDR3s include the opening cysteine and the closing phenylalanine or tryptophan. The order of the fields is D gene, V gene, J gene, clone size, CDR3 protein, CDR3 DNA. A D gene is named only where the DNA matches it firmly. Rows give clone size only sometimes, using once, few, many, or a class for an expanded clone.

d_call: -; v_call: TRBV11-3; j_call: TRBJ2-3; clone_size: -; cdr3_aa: CASSLGTDTQYF; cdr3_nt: TGTGCCAGCAGCCTTGGCACAGATACGCAGTATTTT
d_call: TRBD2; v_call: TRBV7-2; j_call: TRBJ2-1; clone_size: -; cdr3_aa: CASSYSGGNEQFF; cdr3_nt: TGTGCCAGCAGCTATAGCGGGGGCAATGAGCAGTTCTTC
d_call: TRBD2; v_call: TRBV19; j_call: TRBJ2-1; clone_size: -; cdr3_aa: CASRPLALGLAEYNEQFF; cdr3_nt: TGTGCCAGTAGGCCTCTCGCCCTGGGACTAGCGGAATACAATGAGCAGTTCTTC
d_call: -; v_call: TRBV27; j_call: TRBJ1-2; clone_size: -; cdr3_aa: CASSPQGWNGYTF; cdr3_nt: TGTGCCAGCAGTCCGCAGGGGTGGAATGGCTACACCTTC
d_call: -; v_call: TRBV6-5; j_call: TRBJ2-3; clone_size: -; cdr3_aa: CASSYSGPTTDTQYF; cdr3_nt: TGTGCCAGCAGTTACTCAGGGCCCACCACAGATACGCAGTATTTT
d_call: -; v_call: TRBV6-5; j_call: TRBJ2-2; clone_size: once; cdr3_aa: CASSYSGGSGELFF; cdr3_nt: TGTGCCAGCAGTTACTCGGGGGGTTCCGGGGAGCTGTTTTTT
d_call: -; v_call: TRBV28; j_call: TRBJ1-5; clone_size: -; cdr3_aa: CASSLGANSNQPQHF; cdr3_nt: TGTGCCAGCAGTTTAGGTGCGAATAGCAATCAGCCCCAGCATTTT
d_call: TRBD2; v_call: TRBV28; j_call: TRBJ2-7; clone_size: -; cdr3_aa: CASSSPLAGGSYEQYF; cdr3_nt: TGTGCCAGCAGTTCCCCCTTAGCGGGAGGATCGTACGAGCAGTACTTC
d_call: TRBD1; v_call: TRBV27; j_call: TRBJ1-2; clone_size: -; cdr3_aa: CASSLGDRSYGYTF; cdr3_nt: TGTGCCAGCAGTTTAGGGGACAGGAGCTATGGCTACACCTTC
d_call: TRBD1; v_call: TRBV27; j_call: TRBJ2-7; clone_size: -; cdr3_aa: CASSHRGPAYEQYF; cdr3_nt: TGTGCCAGCAGTCACAGGGGGCCAGCCTACGAGCAGTACTTC
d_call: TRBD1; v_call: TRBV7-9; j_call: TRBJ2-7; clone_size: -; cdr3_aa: CASSLWGQGAYEQYF; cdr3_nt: TGTGCCAGCAGCTTATGGGGACAGGGGGCCTACGAGCAGTACTTC
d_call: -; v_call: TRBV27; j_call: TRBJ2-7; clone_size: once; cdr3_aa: CASSPGVSYEQYF; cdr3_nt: TGTGCCAGCAGCCCTGGAGTCTCCTACGAGCAGTACTTC